This T cell receptor beta chain was captured in a study of shared clonotypes between healthy human individuals. General study findings and limits: Larger estimated richness was generally recorded for naive subsets relative to memory subsets.

The authors split each subset's genomic DNA evenly across several immunoSEQ plates. Sequencing used immunoSEQ multiplex PCR; TCRdb keeps in-frame clones, though not all of them. Of over 300,000 clones in the sample, more than 75% were seen once. The CDR3 totals 15 residues. The V and J ends lost 5 bases and 8 bases, in that order; junction bases with no gene match: 10. The germline V gene encodes CDR1 MDHEN and CDR2 SYDVKM. Remarks on this clone: No antigen is known for it.

The chain couples TRBV28 to TRBJ2-1; 9 nucleotides agree with TRBD1. The TCR was taken from a man aged 18 to 35 in good health. The source material was memory CD8+ T cells sorted from blood. Sample subset: CD45RO+ cells pooled with CCR7-negative TemRA cells. CDR3 in DNA: TGTGCCAGCAGTCCCCTGACAGGGGGTACGGATGAGCAGTTCTTC. Its translation is CASSPLTGGTDEQFF.